This T cell receptor beta chain came from a study of blood T cells in healthy people across ages. Next came a second PCR, run for about 6 to 12 cycles, which used a sample-barcoded 5' primer along with a J-beta primer mix. MiXCR was run by TCRdb on the 5' RACE reads, yielding one entry per CDR3 protein. Of around 780,000 distinct CDR3 sequences detected, roughly 50% appear once; the ten largest clones hold roughly 25%. The sample holds a few counts of this clonotype. Germline CDR1 and CDR2: SEHNR and FQNEAQ (reference sequence). The CDR3 spans 16 residues. The J segment lost 4 bases and the V segment lost 2 bases, leaving 11 bases of the junction unmatched.

This chain links TRBV7-9 with TRBJ2-7, with 7 bases aligning to TRBD1. This clonotype originated in a man aged 40-49 years in good health. The sample was blood. CDR3 DNA: TGTGCCAGCAGCTTATCGTTCGGCGACAGGGATTACGAGCAGTACTTC. It yields the protein CASSLSFGDRDYEQYF. Full variable domain (missing parts from reference TRBV7-9 and TRBJ2-7): DTGVSQNPRHKITKRGQNVTFRCDPISEHNRLYWYRQTLGQGPEFLTYFQNEAQLEKSRLLSDRFSAERPKGSFSTLEIQRTEQGDSAMYLCASSLSFGDRDYEQYFGPGTRLTVT.